These T cell receptor beta chains were read from a single sample in a study of blood T cell repertoires in COVID-19. Sequencing used immunoSEQ multiplex PCR; TCRdb keeps in-frame clones, though not all of them. Among some 270,000 clones listed, roughly nine tenths were seen once. Sequencing was carried out using peripheral blood. These receptors were taken from a woman between 35 and 50 years old who had recovered from COVID-19. CDR3s include the opening cysteine and the closing phenylalanine or tryptophan. A D gene is named only where the DNA matches it firmly. Clone sizes are given selectively: once, few, many, or a class where the clone is expanded.

>TRBV13|TRBJ2-7|-|TRBD1
TGTGCCAGCAGCTTAGAAGGGACAGGGGGATACGAGCAGTACTTC
CASSLEGTGGYEQYF
>TRBV24-1|TRBJ2-3|-|TRBD2
TGTGCCACCGGAGGACTAGCGGGGGGCTCAGATACGCAGTATTTT
CATGGLAGGSDTQYF
>TRBV28|TRBJ1-6|-|-
TGTGCCAGCAGGTTGGGCGTAGGCTATAATTCACCCCTCCACTTT
CASRLGVGYNSPLHF
>TRBV5-8|TRBJ2-5|-|TRBD2
TGTGCCAGCAGCTGGGGCCGAAGAGCGGGAGAGGAGACCCAGTACTTC
CASSWGRRAGEETQYF
>TRBV6-1|TRBJ1-1|-|-
TGTGCCAGCAGTGATACAGAGAACACTGAAGCTTTCTTT
CASSDTENTEAFF
>TRBV9|TRBJ1-1|few|-
TGTGCCAGCAGCCCTGACAGAACTGAAGCTTTCTTT
CASSPDRTEAFF
>TRBV18|TRBJ2-5|once|-
TGTGCCAGCTCACCGATCAAAACCGGGGTCCAAGAGACCCAGTACTTC
CASSPIKTGVQETQYF
>TRBV29-1|TRBJ2-5|-|TRBD2
TGCAGCGTTGAGTCGCGGGAGCGGAGAGAGACCCAGTACTTC
CSVESRERRETQYF
>TRBV23-1|TRBJ2-1|once|-
TGCGCCAGCAGTCAAAGGGACATCGATGAGCAGTTCTTC
CASSQRDIDEQFF
>TRBV5-1|TRBJ1-1|-|TRBD1
TGCGCCAGCAGCTTGCAGGGGGTACAAAATGAAGCTTTCTTT
CASSLQGVQNEAFF
>TRBV18|TRBJ2-5|-|TRBD2
TGTGCCAGCTCATCACTAGCGGGAGGGAGCCAAGAGACCCAGTACTTC
CASSSLAGGSQETQYF
>TRBV29-1|TRBJ2-2|-|TRBD2
TGCAGCGTGGCCCGGGGGGACACCGGGGAGCTGTTTTTT
CSVARGDTGELFF
>TRBV9|TRBJ1-3|-|-
TGTGCCAGCAGCCCGGGGACTGCTGGAAACACCATATATTTT
CASSPGTAGNTIYF
>TRBV27|TRBJ1-2|-|-
TGTGCCAGCATGGGCATGTATGGCTACACCTTC
CASMGMYGYTF
>TRBV3-1/TRBV3-2|TRBJ2-3|once|TRBD1
TGTGCCAGCAGCCACTCCGACAGGGCAGATACGCAGTATTTT
CASSHSDRADTQYF
>TRBV10-3|TRBJ2-7|-|-
TGTGCCATCAGTGACGATCCGGGTAGCTCCTACGAGCAGTACTTC
CAISDDPGSSYEQYF
>TRBV18|TRBJ1-1|-|-
TGTGCCAGCTCACCGAGCGCACGGGGAGGAGGCACTGAAGCTTTCTTT
CASSPSARGGGTEAFF
>TRBV20-1|TRBJ1-2|-|-
TGCAGTGCTAGTATACGGGAACGGATCAACTATGGCTACACCTTC
CSASIRERINYGYTF
>TRBV2|TRBJ1-1|-|-
TGTGCCAGCAGTGTAACAGGGATGGACACTGAAGCTTTCTTT
CASSVTGMDTEAFF
>TRBV6-5|TRBJ1-5|-|-
TGTGCCAGCAGTATCGGGATGGTTGATCAGCCCCAGCATTTT
CASSIGMVDQPQHF
>TRBV3-1/TRBV3-2|TRBJ2-5|-|-
TGTGCCAGCAGCCAAAATGAGGGCCCTGTAGAGACCCAGTACTTC
CASSQNEGPVETQYF
>TRBV6-2/TRBV6-3|TRBJ2-5|-|TRBD2
TGTGCCAGCAGCCCCGGGACTAGCGGGAGTATCGGGGAGACCCAGTACTTC
CASSPGTSGSIGETQYF
>TRBV6-2/TRBV6-3|TRBJ2-5|-|-
TGTGCCAGCAGCCCCGTTTCGCAGGTAGAGACCCAGTACTTC
CASSPVSQVETQYF
>TRBV19|TRBJ1-3|-|TRBD1
TGTGCCAGTAGCTCATCCGGGACAGGGGGCAAGGCTGGAAACACCATATATTTT
CASSSSGTGGKAGNTIYF